This entry lists 22 T cell receptor beta chains sequenced from one sample in a study of OX40 agonist ivuxolimab in advanced cancers. This table comes from immunoSEQ multiplex PCR, and its TCRdb copy is limited to in-frame clones, with some not included. Among about 70,000 clones listed, around 90% were seen once. The specimen was CD4+ or CD8+ T cells sorted from blood, collected in a trial of the OX40 agonist ivuxolimab. Receptors originate from an adult with an advanced solid tumor such as melanoma, head and neck, liver or kidney cancer.

The genes are TRBV29-1 and TRBJ1-1; 7 positions agree with TRBD1. J was trimmed by 5 bases and V by 3 bases; bases with no gene match: 9. The CDR3 has 14 residues. CDR1 is SQVTM and CDR2 is ANQGSEA in the germline V gene. CDR3 in DNA: TGCAGCGTTGATGGTGCAGGGGGATGGACTGAAGCTTTCTTT. Translated, it gives CSVDGAGGWTEAFF.

The chain has TRBV6-6 and TRBJ1-3, with TRBD1 as a possible D gene (5 bases). The ends were cut back, 2 bases at V and 10 bases at J, with 18 bases in the middle. Germline CDR1 and CDR2: MNHNY and SVGAGI (reference sequence). CDR3 length equals 15 residues. CDR3 DNA: TGTGCCAGCAGTTACGCACCGCTGAGTGGGGGGACCATATATTTT. Encoded protein: CASSYAPLSGGTIYF.

J is TRBJ2-3 and V is TRBV15; weak D call: TRBD1 (6 bases). CDR1 and CDR2 from the germline V gene are LNHNV and YYDKDF (reference sequence). Trimming left V 1 base short and J 3 bases short, with 14 bases between. This CDR3 contains 16 residues. CDR3 nucleotides: TGTGCCACCAGCAGAGTTGGGGGCGGGTTTACAGATACGCAGTATTTT. This gives the protein CATSRVGGGFTDTQYF.

This chain links TRBV5-1 with TRBJ2-3, with 8 bases lining up with TRBD2. The junction had 5 bases not matched to a gene; V was cut back by 0 bases and J by 5 bases. There are 15 residues in the CDR3. Germline V lookup: CDR1 SGHRS, CDR2 YFSETQ. The CDR3: CASSLEAGAVDTQYF. CDR3 coding DNA: TGCGCCAGCAGCTTGGAAGCGGGAGCGGTAGATACGCAGTATTTT.

This chain links TRBV11-2 with TRBJ2-1; 7 bases are a match to TRBD2. Germline values: CDR1 SGHAT, CDR2 FQNNGV. Trimming took 7 bases from V and 4 from J; bases not matched to a gene: 4. This CDR3 contains 13 residues. Here the CDR3 DNA reads TGTGCCAGCACCGGGACTATGTACAATGAGCAGTTCTTC. It codes for CASTGTMYNEQFF.

The chain couples TRBV28 to TRBJ1-6, with a possible D match to TRBD1 (5 bases). Trimming shortened V by 7 bases and J by 6 bases, and 19 bases separated the two germline ends. Germline V lookup: CDR1 MDHEN, CDR2 SYDVKM. This CDR3 has 16 amino acids. In DNA, the CDR3 is TGTGCCAGCATCCCGGGGGGTGAGGGGACTAATTCACCCCTCCACTTT. It codes for CASIPGGEGTNSPLHF.

The genes are TRBV5-6 and TRBJ2-7, with 7 bases aligning to TRBD1. Trimming cost V 7 bases and J 2 bases; bases outside gene matches: 12. Germline V gene sequence: CDR1 SGHDT, CDR2 YYEEEE. This CDR3 is built from 15 residues. CDR3 nucleotides: TGTGCCAGCGCCCCCCCCGACAGGGCTACCTACGAGCAGTACTTC. It translates to CASAPPDRATYEQYF.

CDR3 sequence: CASSLVGTGNSPLHF. DNA for the CDR3: TGTGCCAGCAGCTTAGTCGGGACAGGCAATTCACCCCTCCACTTT. The chain recombines TRBV7-9 with TRBJ1-6; 8 nucleotides agree with TRBD1. Germline V gene lookup returns CDR1 SEHNR and CDR2 FQNEAQ (reference sequence). CDR3 length equals 15 residues. After removal of 1 base from V and 7 bases from J, the junction contained 3 bases not matched to a gene.

This chain links TRBV30 with TRBJ1-3, with TRBD1 matching 9 bases. Germline V gives CDR1 GTSNPN, CDR2 SVGIG (reference sequence). J lost 2 bases, V lost 8 bases, and 7 bases had no gene match. This CDR3 is 14 amino acids long. The DNA of the CDR3 is TGTGCCGGAAACAGGGGGCAGGCTGGAAACACCATATATTTT. Translating it yields CAGNRGQAGNTIYF.

The chain has TRBV7-6 and TRBJ2-7, with TRBD2 matching 9 bases. CDR3 length equals 16 residues. J was trimmed by 7 bases and V by 4 bases; bases with no gene match: 14. Germline V gives CDR1 SGHVS, CDR2 FNYEAQ. The CDR3: CASSSRSGTSISEQYF. The CDR3 DNA reads TGTGCCAGCAGCTCGCGCTCCGGGACTAGCATATCGGAGCAGTACTTC.

This clone was detected a few times. J is TRBJ2-5 and V is TRBV9; 8 positions agree with TRBD1. The germline gives CDR1 SGDLS, CDR2 YYNGEE. This CDR3 region has 14 residues. Losses at the gene ends were 0 bases for V and 2 bases for J; bases not matched to a gene: 0. In nucleotides, the CDR3 is TGTGCCAGCAGCGTAGGACAGGGGCAAGAGACCCAGTACTTC. Translation: CASSVGQGQETQYF. Combining the CDR3 with reference TRBV9 and TRBJ2-5 gives the whole variable domain DSGVTQTPKHLITATGQRVTLRCSPRSGDLSVYWYQQSLDQGLQFLIQYYNGEERAKGNILERFSAQQFPDLHSELNLSSLELGDSALYFCASSVGQGQETQYFGPGTRLLVL.

The chain recombines TRBV7-2 with TRBJ1-5, with D possibly TRBD1 on 6 matching bases. This CDR3 is 15 amino acids long. V was trimmed by 6 bases and J by 1 base, leaving 13 bases between them. Germline CDR1 is SGHTA and CDR2 is FQGNSA. CDR3 amino acids: CASRPTGLSNQPQHF. CDR3 nucleotides: TGTGCCAGCAGACCGACAGGTTTGAGCAATCAGCCCCAGCATTTT.

This clone was counted between two and nine times. The gene calls are TRBV19 and TRBJ1-2; D is possibly TRBD1 (5 bases). With 5 bases removed from V and 7 bases from J, the gap between germline ends came to 20 bases. The CDR3 runs 15 residues. Germline V gene lookup returns CDR1 LNHDA and CDR2 SQIVND (reference sequence). CDR3 in amino acids: CASSPHPPGTSGYTF. Written as DNA, the CDR3 is TGTGCCAGTAGTCCGCACCCCCCCGGGACTAGTGGCTACACCTTC.

This chain joins TRBV5-4 and TRBJ2-2; perhaps TRBD1 as D (7 bases). Looked up from germline, CDR1 is SGHNT and CDR2 is YYREEE (reference sequence). Trimming took 0 bases from V and 4 from J, leaving 10 bases between them. The CDR3 has 15 residues. The CDR3 DNA follows: TGTGCCAGCAGCTTGGTGCAGGGGGGCACCGGGGAGCTGTTTTTT. Amino acids: CASSLVQGGTGELFF. Using reference TRBV5-4 and TRBJ2-2 for the parts outside the CDR3, the full variable domain is ETGVTQSPTHLIKTRGQQVTLRCSSQSGHNTVSWYQQALGQGPQFIFQYYREEENGRGNFPPRFSGLQFPNYSSELNVNALELDDSALYLCASSLVQGGTGELFFGEGSRLTVL.

The chain employs TRBV4-3 and TRBJ1-1; perhaps TRBD1 as D (6 bases). Germline-derived CDR1 and CDR2 are LGHNA and YSLEER. V dropped 0 bases and J dropped 5 bases, with 13 bases sitting between them. CDR3 length equals 15 residues. The CDR3 nucleotides read TGCGCCAGCAGCCAAGAGTGGGGGGGCCGGACTGAAGCTTTCTTT. Its translation: CASSQEWGGRTEAFF.

This clone was observed a single time. The DNA of the CDR3 is TGTGCCAGCAGCCCGGGTCTAACCTACACTGAAGCTTTCTTT. It yields the protein CASSPGLTYTEAFF. The chain combines TRBV28 with TRBJ1-1; D call uncertain. V was shortened by 6 bases and J by 3 bases, with 14 bases between the two germline ends. The germline V gene has CDR1 MDHEN and CDR2 SYDVKM. This CDR3 has 14 amino acids.

The chain joins TRBV7-2 to TRBJ1-2; D not certain. Looked up from germline, CDR1 is SGHTA and CDR2 is FQGNSA. This CDR3 comprises 13 residues. The V end lost 5 bases, the J end lost 2 bases, and 9 bases lay between the germline ends. The CDR3 protein is CASSPQSNYGYTF. CDR3 in DNA: TGTGCCAGCAGCCCCCAGTCAAACTATGGCTACACCTTC.

The genes are TRBV9 and TRBJ1-4, with a weak D call TRBD1 (5 bases). Germline V gene data show CDR1 as SGDLS and CDR2 as YYNGEE. This CDR3 is built from 15 residues. With 3 bases removed from V and 7 bases from J, the gap between germline ends came to 16 bases. In DNA form, the CDR3 reads TGTGCCAGCAGCGCGGGTCCGGGACCGGGTGAAAAACTGTTTTTT. The encoded protein is CASSAGPGPGEKLFF.

This clone was found once. V and J are TRBV6-1 and TRBJ1-4; D may be TRBD1 (5 bases). This CDR3 is built from 16 residues. V was clipped by 2 bases and J by 6 bases, with 16 bases between them. Germline CDR1 is MNHNS and CDR2 is SASEGT. CDR3 protein: CASSERDRGSYEKLFF. The CDR3 coding sequence is TGTGCCAGCAGTGAACGCGACAGAGGATCGTATGAAAAACTGTTTTTT.

V gene TRBV11-3 combines with J gene TRBJ1-1, with D possibly matching TRBD1 (5 bases). Germline values: CDR1 SGHNT, CDR2 YENEEA. CDR3 length equals 15 residues. V was cut by 6 bases and J by 0 bases, with 14 bases left in between. CDR3 coding DNA: TGTGCCAGCAGATATGGGGGACGGGTGAACACTGAAGCTTTCTTT. Translation gives CASRYGGRVNTEAFF.

The chain carries TRBV27 and TRBJ2-2; 8 positions agree with TRBD1. The trim removed 4 bases at V and 2 bases at J, leaving 3 bases unmatched. CDR3 size: 15 residues. In germline, CDR1 is MNHEY, CDR2 SMNVEV (reference sequence). The CDR3 reads CASSWGQVNTGELFF. The CDR3 DNA is TGTGCCAGCAGTTGGGGACAGGTTAACACCGGGGAGCTGTTTTTT.

The chain recombines TRBV6-6 with TRBJ2-7; either TRBD1 or TRBD2 may supply D (5 bases each). The CDR3 runs 15 residues. CDR1 MNHNY and CDR2 SVGAGI come from the germline V gene (reference sequence). Deletions cut 5 bases from V and 0 bases from J, with 14 bases between. The CDR3 loop reads CASSHGTDSSYEQYF. DNA for the CDR3: TGTGCCAGCAGTCACGGGACCGATAGCTCCTACGAGCAGTACTTC.